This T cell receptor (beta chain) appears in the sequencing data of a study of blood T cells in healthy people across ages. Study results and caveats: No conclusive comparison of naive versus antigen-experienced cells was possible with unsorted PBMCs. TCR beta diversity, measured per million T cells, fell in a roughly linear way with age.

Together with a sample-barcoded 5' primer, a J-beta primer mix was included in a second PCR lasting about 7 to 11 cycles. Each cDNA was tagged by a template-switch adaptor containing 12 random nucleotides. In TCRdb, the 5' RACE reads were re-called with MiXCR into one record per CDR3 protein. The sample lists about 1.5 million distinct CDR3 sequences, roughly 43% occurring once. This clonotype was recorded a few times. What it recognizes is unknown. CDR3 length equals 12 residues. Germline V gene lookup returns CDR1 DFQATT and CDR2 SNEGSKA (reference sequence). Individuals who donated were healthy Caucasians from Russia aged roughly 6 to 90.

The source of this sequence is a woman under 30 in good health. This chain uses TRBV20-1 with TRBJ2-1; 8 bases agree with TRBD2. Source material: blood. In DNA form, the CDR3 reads TGCACTGCCGCGGGGGGATACAATGAGCAGTTCTTC. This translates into CTAAGGYNEQFF.